A single sample gave rise to the 2 T cell receptor beta chains below, sequenced in a study of control samples from healthy donors and cancer patients. This table comes from immunoSEQ multiplex PCR, and its TCRdb copy is limited to in-frame clones, with some not included. The specimen's table records around 190,000 clones. Specimen: blood. The receptor source for this set is a woman in her twenties or thirties in good health.

The rearrangement links TRBV27 to TRBJ1-5; D may be TRBD1 (5 bases). The CDR3 totals 17 residues. Trimming stripped 3 bases from V and 0 bases from J, with 15 bases between. The germline V gene encodes CDR1 MNHEY and CDR2 SMNVEV (reference sequence). CDR3 sequence reads: CASSLIGGVISNQPQHF. Written as DNA, the CDR3 is TGTGCCAGCAGTTTGATCGGAGGGGTGATTAGCAATCAGCCCCAGCATTTT.

V usage is TRBV24-1 and J usage is TRBJ2-4; D gene unclear. CDR1 is KGHDR, CDR2 SFDVKD, per germline. The CDR3 sequence is 16 residues long. V was clipped by 5 bases and J by 0 bases, with 13 bases between them. DNA for the CDR3: TGTGCCACCAGTGCCGGTGGATCTAAAGCCAAAAACATTCAGTACTTC. This sequence encodes CATSAGGSKAKNIQYF.